Listed below are T cell receptor beta chains from one sample, sequenced in a study of beta chain features in type 1 diabetes. Clones were read by immunoSEQ multiplex PCR, and TCRdb kept only the in-frame ones, dropping some. This sample has more than 300,000 clones, with around 13% found just once. Sequences were obtained from naive CD4+ T cells from blood. The receptors were sampled from a man aged 18 to 30 in good health. The CDR3 runs from the conserved cysteine through the conserved F or W. Fields, in order: CDR3 length, V gene, J gene, clone size, D gene, CDR3 DNA, CDR3 protein. A D gene is named only where the DNA matches it firmly. Some rows have no size entry. The others give once, few or many, or a class for an expanded clone.

CDR3 length: 15; V gene: TRBV6-6; J gene: TRBJ1-5; clone size: few; D gene: -; CDR3 DNA: TGTGCCAGCAGTTACTCTGACAGTAGCAATCAGCCCCAGCATTTT; CDR3 protein: CASSYSDSSNQPQHF
CDR3 length: 15; V gene: TRBV10-3; J gene: TRBJ2-3; clone size: -; D gene: TRBD2; CDR3 DNA: TGTGCCATCAGTGTTACTAGCGGGGGTACAGATACGCAGTATTTT; CDR3 protein: CAISVTSGGTDTQYF
CDR3 length: 12; V gene: TRBV10-3; J gene: TRBJ2-7; clone size: -; D gene: -; CDR3 DNA: TGTGCCATCGGGCTTATCTCCTACGAGCAGTACTTC; CDR3 protein: CAIGLISYEQYF
CDR3 length: 17; V gene: TRBV19; J gene: TRBJ2-3; clone size: few; D gene: -; CDR3 DNA: TGTGCCAGTAGTATAGGTACTGACTTTTATGGCACAGATACGCAGTATTTT; CDR3 protein: CASSIGTDFYGTDTQYF
CDR3 length: 17; V gene: TRBV7-2; J gene: TRBJ2-7; clone size: few; D gene: TRBD1; CDR3 DNA: TGTGCCAGCAGCCCGTCGGGGTTCGGGACAGGGGCGGTCGAGCAGTACTTC; CDR3 protein: CASSPSGFGTGAVEQYF
CDR3 length: 13; V gene: TRBV29-1; J gene: TRBJ2-7; clone size: once; D gene: TRBD2; CDR3 DNA: TGCAGCGTTGAGACCTCGGGAGGGAGCGAGCAGTACTTC; CDR3 protein: CSVETSGGSEQYF
CDR3 length: 14; V gene: TRBV19; J gene: TRBJ1-2; clone size: few; D gene: -; CDR3 DNA: TGTGCCAGTAGTACGCCTCGTCGGCCGGGTGGCTACACCTTC; CDR3 protein: CASSTPRRPGGYTF
CDR3 length: 14; V gene: TRBV4-3; J gene: TRBJ1-1; clone size: -; D gene: TRBD1; CDR3 DNA: TGCGCCAGCAGCCAAGGGACAGGTGAATTGGGAGCTTTCTTT; CDR3 protein: CASSQGTGELGAFF
CDR3 length: 10; V gene: TRBV20-1; J gene: TRBJ1-1; clone size: -; D gene: -; CDR3 DNA: TGCCGACATCCGAACACTGAAGCTTTCTTT; CDR3 protein: CRHPNTEAFF
CDR3 length: 17; V gene: TRBV28; J gene: TRBJ2-6; clone size: -; D gene: -; CDR3 DNA: TGTGCCAGCAGTCTCGAAACCAGGGCCTCTGGGGCCAACGTCCTGACTTTC; CDR3 protein: CASSLETRASGANVLTF